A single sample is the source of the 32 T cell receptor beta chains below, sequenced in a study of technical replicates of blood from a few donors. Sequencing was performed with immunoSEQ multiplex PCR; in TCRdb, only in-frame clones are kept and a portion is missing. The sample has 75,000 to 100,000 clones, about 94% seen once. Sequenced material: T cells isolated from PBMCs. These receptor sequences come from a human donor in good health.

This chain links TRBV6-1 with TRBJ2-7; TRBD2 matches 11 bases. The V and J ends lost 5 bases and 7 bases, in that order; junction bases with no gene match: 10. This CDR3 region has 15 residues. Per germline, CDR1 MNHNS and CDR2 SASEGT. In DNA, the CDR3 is TGTGCCAGCAGTACCGGGACTAGCGGTGTCATAGAGCAGTACTTC. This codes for CASSTGTSGVIEQYF.

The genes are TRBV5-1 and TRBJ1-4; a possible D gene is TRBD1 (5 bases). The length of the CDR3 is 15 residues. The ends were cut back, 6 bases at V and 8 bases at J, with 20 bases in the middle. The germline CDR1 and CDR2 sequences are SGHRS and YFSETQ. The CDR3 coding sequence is TGCGCCAGCATTAGACGGCAGGGCGATGGAGAAAAACTGTTTTTT. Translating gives CASIRRQGDGEKLFF.

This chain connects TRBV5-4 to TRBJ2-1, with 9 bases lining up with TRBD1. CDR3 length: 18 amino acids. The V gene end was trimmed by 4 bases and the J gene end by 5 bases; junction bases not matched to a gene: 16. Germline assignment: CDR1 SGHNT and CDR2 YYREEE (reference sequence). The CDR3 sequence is CASSRQIQQGASHNEQFF. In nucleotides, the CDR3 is TGTGCCAGCAGCCGACAAATTCAACAGGGGGCGTCCCACAATGAGCAGTTCTTC.

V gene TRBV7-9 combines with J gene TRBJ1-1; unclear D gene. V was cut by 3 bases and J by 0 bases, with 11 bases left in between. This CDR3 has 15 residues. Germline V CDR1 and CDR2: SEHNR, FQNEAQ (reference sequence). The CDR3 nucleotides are TGTGCCAGCAGCTTCCTCCGGGGAGTGAACACTGAAGCTTTCTTT. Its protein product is CASSFLRGVNTEAFF.

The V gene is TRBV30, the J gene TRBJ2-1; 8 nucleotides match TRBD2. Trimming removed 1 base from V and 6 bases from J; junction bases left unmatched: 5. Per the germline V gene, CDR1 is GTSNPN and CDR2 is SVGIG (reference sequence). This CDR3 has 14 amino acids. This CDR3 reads CAWSGNSGVNEQFF. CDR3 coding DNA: TGTGCCTGGAGTGGTAATAGCGGGGTCAATGAGCAGTTCTTC.

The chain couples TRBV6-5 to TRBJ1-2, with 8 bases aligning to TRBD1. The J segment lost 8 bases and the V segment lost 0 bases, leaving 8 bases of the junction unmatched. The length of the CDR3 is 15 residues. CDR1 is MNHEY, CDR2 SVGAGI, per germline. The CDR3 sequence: CASSYSTGQAAGYTF. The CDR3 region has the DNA TGTGCCAGCAGTTACTCGACGGGACAGGCTGCGGGCTACACCTTC.

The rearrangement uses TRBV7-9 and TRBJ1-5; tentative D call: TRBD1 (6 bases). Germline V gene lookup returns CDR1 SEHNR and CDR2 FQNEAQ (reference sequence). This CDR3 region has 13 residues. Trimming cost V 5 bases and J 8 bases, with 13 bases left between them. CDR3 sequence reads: CASSMRGREPQHF. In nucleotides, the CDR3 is TGTGCCAGCAGCATGAGGGGGAGGGAGCCCCAGCATTTT.

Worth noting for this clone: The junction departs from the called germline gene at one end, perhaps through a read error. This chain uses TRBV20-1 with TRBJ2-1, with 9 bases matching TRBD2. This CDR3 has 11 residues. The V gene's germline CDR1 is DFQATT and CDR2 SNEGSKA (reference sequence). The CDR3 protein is CSAGPGLATLF. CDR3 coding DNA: TGCAGTGCTGGACCGGGACTAGCTACGCTCTTC.

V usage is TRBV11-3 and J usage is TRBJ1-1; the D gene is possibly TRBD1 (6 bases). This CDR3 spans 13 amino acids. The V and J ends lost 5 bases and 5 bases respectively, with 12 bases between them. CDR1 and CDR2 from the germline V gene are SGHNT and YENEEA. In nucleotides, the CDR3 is TGTGCCAGCAGCCCCGGACAGACAACTGAAGCTTTCTTT. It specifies CASSPGQTTEAFF. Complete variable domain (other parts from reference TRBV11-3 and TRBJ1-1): EAGVVQSPRYKIIEKKQPVAFWCNPISGHNTLYWYLQNLGQGPELLIRYENEEAVDDSQLPKDRFSAERLKGVDSTLKIQPAELGDSAVYLCASSPGQTTEAFFGQGTRLTVV.

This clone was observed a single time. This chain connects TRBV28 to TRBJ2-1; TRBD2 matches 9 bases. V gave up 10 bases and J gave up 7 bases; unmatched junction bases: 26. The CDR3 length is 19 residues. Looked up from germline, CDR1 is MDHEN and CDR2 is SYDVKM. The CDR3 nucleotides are TGTGCCATCAAGGGAAGAAGGGGCATCGGGCGGGAGGGTCCGAATGAGCAGTTCTTC. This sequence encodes CAIKGRRGIGREGPNEQFF. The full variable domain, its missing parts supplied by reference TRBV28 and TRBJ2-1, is DVKVTQSSRYLVKRTGEKVFLECVQDMDHENMFWYRQDPGLGLRLIYFSYDVKMKEKGDIPEGYSVSREKKERFSLILESASTNQTSMYLCAIKGRRGIGREGPNEQFFGPGTRLTVL.

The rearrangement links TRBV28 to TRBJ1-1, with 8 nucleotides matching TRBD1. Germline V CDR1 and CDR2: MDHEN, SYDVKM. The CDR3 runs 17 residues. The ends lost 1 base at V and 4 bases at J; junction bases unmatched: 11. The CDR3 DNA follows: TGTGCCAGCAGTTTATTTCGCTTAACAGGGGGGAGCACTGAAGCTTTCTTT. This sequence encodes CASSLFRLTGGSTEAFF.

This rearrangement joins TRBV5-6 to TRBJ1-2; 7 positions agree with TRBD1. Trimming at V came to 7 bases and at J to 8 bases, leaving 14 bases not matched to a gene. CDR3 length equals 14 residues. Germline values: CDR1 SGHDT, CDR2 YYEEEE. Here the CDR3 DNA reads TGTGCCAGCGCCGACCCTACAGGGGTAAGGGGCTACACCTTC. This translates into CASADPTGVRGYTF. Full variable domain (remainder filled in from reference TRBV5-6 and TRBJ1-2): DAGVTQSPTHLIKTRGQQVTLRCSPKSGHDTVSWYQQALGQGPQFIFQYYEEEERQRGNFPDRFSGHQFPNYSSELNVNALLLGDSALYLCASADPTGVRGYTFGSGTRLTVV.

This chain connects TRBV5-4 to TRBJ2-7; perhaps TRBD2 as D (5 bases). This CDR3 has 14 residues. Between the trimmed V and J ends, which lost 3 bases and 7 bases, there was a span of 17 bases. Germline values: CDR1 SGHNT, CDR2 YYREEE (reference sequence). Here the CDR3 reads CASSSSTSIREQYF. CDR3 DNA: TGTGCCAGCAGCTCTAGCACTTCGATACGGGAGCAGTACTTC.

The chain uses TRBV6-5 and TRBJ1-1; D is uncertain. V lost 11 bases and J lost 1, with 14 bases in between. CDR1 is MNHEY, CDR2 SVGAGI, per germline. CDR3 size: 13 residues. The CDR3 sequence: CAAFLGRNTEAFF. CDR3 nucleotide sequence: TGTGCCGCGTTTTTGGGCAGGAACACTGAAGCTTTCTTT.

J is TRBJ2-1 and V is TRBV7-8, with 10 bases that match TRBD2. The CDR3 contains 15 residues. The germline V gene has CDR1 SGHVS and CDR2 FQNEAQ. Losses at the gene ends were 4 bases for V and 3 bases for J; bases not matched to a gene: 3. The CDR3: CASSSGTSVYNEQFF. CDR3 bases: TGTGCCAGCAGCTCAGGGACTAGCGTCTACAATGAGCAGTTCTTC.

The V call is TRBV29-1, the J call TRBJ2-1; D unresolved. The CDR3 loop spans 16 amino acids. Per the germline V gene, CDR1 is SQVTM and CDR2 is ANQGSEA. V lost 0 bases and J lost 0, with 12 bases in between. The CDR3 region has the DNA TGCAGCGTTGAAGATCATACCGAGAGCTCCTACAATGAGCAGTTCTTC. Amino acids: CSVEDHTESSYNEQFF.

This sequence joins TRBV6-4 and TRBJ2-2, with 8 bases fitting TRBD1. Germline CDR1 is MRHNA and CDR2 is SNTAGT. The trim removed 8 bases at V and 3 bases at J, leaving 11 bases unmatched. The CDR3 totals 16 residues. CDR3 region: CASGGLGQGHTGELFF. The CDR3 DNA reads TGTGCCAGCGGAGGACTCGGACAGGGTCACACCGGGGAGCTGTTTTTT.

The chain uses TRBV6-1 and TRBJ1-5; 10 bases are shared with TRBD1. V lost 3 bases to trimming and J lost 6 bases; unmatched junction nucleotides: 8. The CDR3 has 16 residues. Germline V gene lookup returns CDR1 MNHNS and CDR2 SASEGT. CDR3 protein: CASSETWTGGFQPQHF. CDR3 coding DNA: TGTGCCAGCAGTGAGACTTGGACAGGGGGTTTTCAGCCCCAGCATTTT.

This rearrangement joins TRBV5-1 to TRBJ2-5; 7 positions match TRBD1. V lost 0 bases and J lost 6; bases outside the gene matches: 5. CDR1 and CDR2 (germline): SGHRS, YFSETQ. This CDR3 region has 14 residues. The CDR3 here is CASSLEPGGQTQYF. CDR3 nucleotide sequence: TGCGCCAGCAGCTTGGAACCAGGGGGTCAGACCCAGTACTTC. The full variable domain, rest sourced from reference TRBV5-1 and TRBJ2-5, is KAGVTQTPRYLIKTRGQQVTLSCSPISGHRSVSWYQQTPGQGLQFLFEYFSETQRNKGNFPGRFSGRQFSNSRSEMNVSTLELGDSALYLCASSLEPGGQTQYFGPGTRLLVL.

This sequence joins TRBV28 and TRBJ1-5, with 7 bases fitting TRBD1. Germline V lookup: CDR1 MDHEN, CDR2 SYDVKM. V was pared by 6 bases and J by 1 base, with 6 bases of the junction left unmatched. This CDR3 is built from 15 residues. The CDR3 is CASRRDSMSNQPQHF. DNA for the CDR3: TGTGCCAGCAGGAGGGACAGTATGAGCAATCAGCCCCAGCATTTT.

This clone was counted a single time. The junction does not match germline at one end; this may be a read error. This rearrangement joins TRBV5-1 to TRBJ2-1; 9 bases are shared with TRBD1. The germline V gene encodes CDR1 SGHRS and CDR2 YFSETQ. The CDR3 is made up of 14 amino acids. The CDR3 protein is CASSPGQGYDEQFF. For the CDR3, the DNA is TGCGCCAGCAGCCCGGGACAGGGCTACGATGAGCAGTTCTTC. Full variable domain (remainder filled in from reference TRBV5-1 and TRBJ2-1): KAGVTQTPRYLIKTRGQQVTLSCSPISGHRSVSWYQQTPGQGLQFLFEYFSETQRNKGNFPGRFSGRQFSNSRSEMNVSTLELGDSALYLCASSPGQGYDEQFFGPGTRLTVL.

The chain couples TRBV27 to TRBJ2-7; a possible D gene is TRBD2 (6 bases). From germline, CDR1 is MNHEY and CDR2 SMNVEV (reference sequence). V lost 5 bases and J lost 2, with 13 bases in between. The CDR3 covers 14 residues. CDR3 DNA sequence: TGTGCCAGCAGTCTCACTAGCAGGGCCTACGAGCAGTACTTC. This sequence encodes CASSLTSRAYEQYF.

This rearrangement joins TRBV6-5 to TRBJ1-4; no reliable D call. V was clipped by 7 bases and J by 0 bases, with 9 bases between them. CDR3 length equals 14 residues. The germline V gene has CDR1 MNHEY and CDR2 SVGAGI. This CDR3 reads CASTQDTTNEKLFF. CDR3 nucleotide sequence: TGTGCCAGCACCCAAGACACAACTAATGAAAAACTGTTTTTT.

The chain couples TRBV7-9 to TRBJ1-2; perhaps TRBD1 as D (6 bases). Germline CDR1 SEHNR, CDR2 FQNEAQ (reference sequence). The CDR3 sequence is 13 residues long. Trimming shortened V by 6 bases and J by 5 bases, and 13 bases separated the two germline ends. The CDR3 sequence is CASRLTGQYGYTF. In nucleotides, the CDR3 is TGTGCCAGCAGGTTAACAGGGCAATATGGCTACACCTTC.

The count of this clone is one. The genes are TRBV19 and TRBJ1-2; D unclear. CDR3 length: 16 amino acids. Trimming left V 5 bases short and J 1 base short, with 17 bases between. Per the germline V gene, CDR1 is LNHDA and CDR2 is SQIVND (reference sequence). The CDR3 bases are TGTGCCAGTAGTGGGCAGACCTTTGGGCTTAACTATGGCTACACCTTC. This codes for CASSGQTFGLNYGYTF.

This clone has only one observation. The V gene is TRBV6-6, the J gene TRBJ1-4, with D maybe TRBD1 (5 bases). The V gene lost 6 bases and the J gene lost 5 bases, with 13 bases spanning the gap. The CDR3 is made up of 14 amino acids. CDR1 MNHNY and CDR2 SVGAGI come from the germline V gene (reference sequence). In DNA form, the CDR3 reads TGTGCCAGCAGCCCGACAGCTGAGAATGAAAAACTGTTTTTT. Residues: CASSPTAENEKLFF.

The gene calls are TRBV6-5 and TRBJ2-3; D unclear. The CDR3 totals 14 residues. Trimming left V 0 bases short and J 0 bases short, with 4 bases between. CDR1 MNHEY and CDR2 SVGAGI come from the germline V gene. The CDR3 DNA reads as TGTGCCAGCAGTTACTCTTCTAGCACAGATACGCAGTATTTT. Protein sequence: CASSYSSSTDTQYF.

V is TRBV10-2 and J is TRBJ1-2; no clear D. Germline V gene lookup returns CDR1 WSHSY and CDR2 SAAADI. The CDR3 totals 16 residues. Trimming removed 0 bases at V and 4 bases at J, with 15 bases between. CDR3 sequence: CASSESTNGESYGYTF. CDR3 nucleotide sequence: TGCGCCAGCAGTGAGTCGACCAACGGGGAGTCCTATGGCTACACCTTC.

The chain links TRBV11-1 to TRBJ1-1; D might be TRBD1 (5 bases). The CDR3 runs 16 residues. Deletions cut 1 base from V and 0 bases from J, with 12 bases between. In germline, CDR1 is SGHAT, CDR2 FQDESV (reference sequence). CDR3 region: CASSLGRVLVNTEAFF. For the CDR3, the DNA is TGTGCCAGCAGCTTAGGCAGGGTCCTAGTGAACACTGAAGCTTTCTTT.

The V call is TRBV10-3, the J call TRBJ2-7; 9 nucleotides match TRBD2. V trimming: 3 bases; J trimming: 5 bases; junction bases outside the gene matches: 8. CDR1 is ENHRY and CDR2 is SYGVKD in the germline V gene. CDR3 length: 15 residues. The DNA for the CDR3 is TGTGCCATCAGTGAAAGGGCGGGAGGGCCCAACGAGCAGTACTTC. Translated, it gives CAISERAGGPNEQYF.

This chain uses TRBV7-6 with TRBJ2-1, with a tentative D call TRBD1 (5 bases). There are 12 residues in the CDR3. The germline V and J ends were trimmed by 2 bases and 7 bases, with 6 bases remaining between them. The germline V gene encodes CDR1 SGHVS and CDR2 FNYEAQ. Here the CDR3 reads CASSLYRNEQFF. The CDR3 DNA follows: TGTGCCAGCAGCTTATACAGGAATGAGCAGTTCTTC. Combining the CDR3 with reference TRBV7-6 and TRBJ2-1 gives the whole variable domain GAGVSQSPRYKVTKRGQDVALRCDPISGHVSLYWYRQALGQGPEFLTYFNYEAQQDKSGLPNDRFSAERPEGSISTLTIQRTEQRDSAMYRCASSLYRNEQFFGPGTRLTVL.

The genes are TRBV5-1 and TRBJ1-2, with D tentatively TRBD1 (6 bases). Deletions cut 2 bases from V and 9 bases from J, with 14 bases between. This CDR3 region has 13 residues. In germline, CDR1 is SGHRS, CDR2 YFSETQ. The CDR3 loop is CASSLEGDNSYTF. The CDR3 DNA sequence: TGCGCCAGCAGCTTAGAAGGGGACAATAGCTACACCTTC.